A single T cell receptor beta chain is shown here with its context. Unmatched junction bases numbered 9, after V lost 1 base and J lost 4 bases. From germline, CDR1 is MDHEN and CDR2 SYDVKM. The CDR3 runs 17 residues. This sample is drawn from a study of blood T cell repertoires in COVID-19. The protocol was immunoSEQ multiplex PCR, while the TCRdb copy is restricted to in-frame clones and leaves out a portion. The sample holds 28,000 or so clones, about nine tenths seen once. V usage is TRBV28 and J usage is TRBJ1-2; 10 bases match TRBD1. The sequenced sample was peripheral blood. The origin of this receptor is a woman between 50 and 59 years old with active COVID-19. Here the CDR3 reads CASSLSAGTGDSYGYTF. The CDR3 nucleotides read TGTGCCAGCAGTTTATCCGCGGGGACAGGGGACTCCTATGGCTACACCTTC.